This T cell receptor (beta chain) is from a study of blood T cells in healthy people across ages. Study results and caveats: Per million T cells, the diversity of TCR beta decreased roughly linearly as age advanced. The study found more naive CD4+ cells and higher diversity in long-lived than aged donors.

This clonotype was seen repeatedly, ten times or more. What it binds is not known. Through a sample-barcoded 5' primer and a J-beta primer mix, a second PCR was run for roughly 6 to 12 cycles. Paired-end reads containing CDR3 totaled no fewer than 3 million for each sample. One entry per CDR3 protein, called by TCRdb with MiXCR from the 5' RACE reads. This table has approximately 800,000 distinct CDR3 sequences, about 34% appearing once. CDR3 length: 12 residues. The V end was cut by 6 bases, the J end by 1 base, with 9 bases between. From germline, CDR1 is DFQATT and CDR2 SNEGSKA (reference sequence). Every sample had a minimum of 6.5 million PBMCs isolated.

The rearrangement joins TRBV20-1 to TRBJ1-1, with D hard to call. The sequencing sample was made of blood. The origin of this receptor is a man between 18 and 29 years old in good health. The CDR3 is CSAMTPNTEAFF. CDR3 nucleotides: TGCAGTGCGATGACCCCGAACACTGAAGCTTTCTTT.